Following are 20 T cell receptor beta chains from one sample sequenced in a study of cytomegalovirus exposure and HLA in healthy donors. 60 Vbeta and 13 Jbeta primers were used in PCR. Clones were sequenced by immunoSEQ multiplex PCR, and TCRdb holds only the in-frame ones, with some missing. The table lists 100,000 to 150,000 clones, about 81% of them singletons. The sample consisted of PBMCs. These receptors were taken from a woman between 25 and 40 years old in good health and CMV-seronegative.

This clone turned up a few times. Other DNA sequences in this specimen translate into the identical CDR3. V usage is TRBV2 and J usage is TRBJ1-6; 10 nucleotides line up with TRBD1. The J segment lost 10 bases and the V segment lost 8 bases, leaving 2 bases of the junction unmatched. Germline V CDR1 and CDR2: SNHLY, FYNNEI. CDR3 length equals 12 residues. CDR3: CASRDRGSPLHF. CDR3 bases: TGTGCCAGCCGGGACAGGGGATCACCCCTCCACTTT.

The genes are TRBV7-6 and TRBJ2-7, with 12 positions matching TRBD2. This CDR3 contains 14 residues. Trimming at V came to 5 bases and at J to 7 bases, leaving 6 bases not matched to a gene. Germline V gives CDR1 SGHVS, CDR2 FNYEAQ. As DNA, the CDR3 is TGTGCCAGCAGCCCACGACTAGCGGGAGTTGAGCAGTACTTC. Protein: CASSPRLAGVEQYF.

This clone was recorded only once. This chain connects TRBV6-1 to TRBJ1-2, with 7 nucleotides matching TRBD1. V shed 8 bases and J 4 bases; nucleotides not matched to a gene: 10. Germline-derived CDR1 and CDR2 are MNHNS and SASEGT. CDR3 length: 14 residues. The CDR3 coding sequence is TGTGCCAGCGAAGGGACAGCCAACTTCTATGGCTACACCTTC. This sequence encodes CASEGTANFYGYTF.

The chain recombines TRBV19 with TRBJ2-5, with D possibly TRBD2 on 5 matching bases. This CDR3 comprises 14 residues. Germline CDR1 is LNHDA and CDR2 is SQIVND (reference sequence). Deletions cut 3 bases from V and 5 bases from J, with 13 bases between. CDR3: CASSISRVTETQYF. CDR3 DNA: TGTGCCAGTAGTATCTCGAGGGTAACGGAGACCCAGTACTTC.

Here the CDR3 reads CSVVPGMETQYF. The CDR3 bases are TGCAGCGTTGTTCCGGGGATGGAGACCCAGTACTTC. J is TRBJ2-5 and V is TRBV29-1, with TRBD2 as a possible D gene (5 bases). CDR1 is SQVTM, CDR2 ANQGSEA, per germline. Trimming removed 4 bases from V and 5 bases from J, with 11 bases in between. CDR3 length: 12 amino acids.

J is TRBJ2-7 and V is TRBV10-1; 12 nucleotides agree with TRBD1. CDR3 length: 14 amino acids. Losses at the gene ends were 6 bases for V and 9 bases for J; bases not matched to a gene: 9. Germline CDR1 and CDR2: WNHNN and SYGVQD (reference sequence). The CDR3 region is CASRPRDRGRGQYF. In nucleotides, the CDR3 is TGCGCCAGCAGGCCACGGGACAGGGGGCGAGGGCAGTACTTC.

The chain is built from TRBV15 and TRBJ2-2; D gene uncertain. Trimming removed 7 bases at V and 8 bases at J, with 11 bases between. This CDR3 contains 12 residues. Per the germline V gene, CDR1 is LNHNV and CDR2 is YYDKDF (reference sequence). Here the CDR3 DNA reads TGTGCCACCATCTCCAAAGAGGGGGAGCTGTTTTTT. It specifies CATISKEGELFF.

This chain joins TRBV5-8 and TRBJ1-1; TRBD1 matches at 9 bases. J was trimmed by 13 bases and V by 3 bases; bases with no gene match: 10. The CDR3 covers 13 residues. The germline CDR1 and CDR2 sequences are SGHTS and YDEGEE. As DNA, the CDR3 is TGTGCCAGCAGCTCCCTAGGGACAGGGTCCGTTTTCTTT. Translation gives CASSSLGTGSVFF.

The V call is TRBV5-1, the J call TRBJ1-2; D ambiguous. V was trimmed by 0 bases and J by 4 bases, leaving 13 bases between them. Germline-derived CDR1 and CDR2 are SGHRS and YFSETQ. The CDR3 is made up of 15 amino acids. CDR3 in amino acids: CASSLAQPAGYGYTF. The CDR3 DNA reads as TGCGCCAGCAGCTTGGCGCAACCGGCGGGCTATGGCTACACCTTC. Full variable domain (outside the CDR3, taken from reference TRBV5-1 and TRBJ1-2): KAGVTQTPRYLIKTRGQQVTLSCSPISGHRSVSWYQQTPGQGLQFLFEYFSETQRNKGNFPGRFSGRQFSNSRSEMNVSTLELGDSALYLCASSLAQPAGYGYTFGSGTRLTVV.

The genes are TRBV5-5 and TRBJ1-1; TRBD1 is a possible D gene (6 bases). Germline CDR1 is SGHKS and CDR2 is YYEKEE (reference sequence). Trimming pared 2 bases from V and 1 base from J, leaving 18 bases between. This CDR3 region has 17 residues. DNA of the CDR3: TGTGCCAGCAGCTTTGTTTTTGTAGGGGGAAGGAACACTGAAGCTTTCTTT. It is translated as CASSFVFVGGRNTEAFF.

For the CDR3, the DNA is TGTGCCAGCAGCTCCGACCGGGACAGATTTATCACAGATACGCAGTATTTT. Amino acid sequence: CASSSDRDRFITDTQYF. The rearrangement joins TRBV7-9 to TRBJ2-3; 7 bases are a match to TRBD1. CDR3 length: 17 residues. Unmatched junction bases numbered 12, after V lost 4 bases and J lost 2 bases. CDR1 SEHNR and CDR2 FQNEAQ come from the germline V gene (reference sequence).

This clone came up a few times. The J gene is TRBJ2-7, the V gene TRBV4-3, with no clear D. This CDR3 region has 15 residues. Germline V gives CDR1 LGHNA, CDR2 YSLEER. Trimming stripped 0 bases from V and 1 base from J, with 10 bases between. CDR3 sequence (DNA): TGCGCCAGCAGCCAAGAGAGGCACCTTTCCTACGAGCAGTACTTC. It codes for CASSQERHLSYEQYF.

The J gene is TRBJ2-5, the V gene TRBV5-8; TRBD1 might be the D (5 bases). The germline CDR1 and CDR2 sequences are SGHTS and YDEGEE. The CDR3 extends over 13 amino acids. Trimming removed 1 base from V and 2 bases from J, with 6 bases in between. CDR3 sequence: CASSLQGQETQYF. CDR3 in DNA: TGTGCCAGCAGCTTGCAGGGTCAAGAGACCCAGTACTTC.

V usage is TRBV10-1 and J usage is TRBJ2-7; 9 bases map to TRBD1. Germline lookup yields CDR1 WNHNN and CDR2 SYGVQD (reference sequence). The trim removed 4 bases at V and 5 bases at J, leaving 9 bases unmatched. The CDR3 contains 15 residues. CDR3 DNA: TGCGCCAGCAGTGCCGGGACAGGGATATCGGACGAGCAGTACTTC. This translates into CASSAGTGISDEQYF.

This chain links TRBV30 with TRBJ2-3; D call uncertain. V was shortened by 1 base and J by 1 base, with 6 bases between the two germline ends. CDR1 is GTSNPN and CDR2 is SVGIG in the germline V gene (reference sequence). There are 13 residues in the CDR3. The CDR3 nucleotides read TGTGCCTGGAGTGGGGCAGGCACAGATACGCAGTATTTT. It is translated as CAWSGAGTDTQYF.

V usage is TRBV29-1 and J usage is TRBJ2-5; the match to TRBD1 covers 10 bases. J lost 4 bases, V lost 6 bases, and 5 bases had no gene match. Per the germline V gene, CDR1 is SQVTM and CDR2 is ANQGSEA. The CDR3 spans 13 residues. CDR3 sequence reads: CSVVTGGGETQYF. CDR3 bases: TGCAGCGTAGTGACAGGGGGCGGAGAGACCCAGTACTTC.

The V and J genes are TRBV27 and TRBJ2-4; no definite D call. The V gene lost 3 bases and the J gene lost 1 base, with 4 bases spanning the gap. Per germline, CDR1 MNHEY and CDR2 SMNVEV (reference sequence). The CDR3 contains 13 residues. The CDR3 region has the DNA TGTGCCAGCAGTTTGAGGGCCAAAAACATTCAGTACTTC. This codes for CASSLRAKNIQYF.

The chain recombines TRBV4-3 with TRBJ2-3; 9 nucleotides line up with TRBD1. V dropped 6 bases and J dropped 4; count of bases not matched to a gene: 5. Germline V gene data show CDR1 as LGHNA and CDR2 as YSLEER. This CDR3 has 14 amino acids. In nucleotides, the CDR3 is TGCGCCAGCAGTCTTGGACAGGGGCCAGATACGCAGTATTTT. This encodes CASSLGQGPDTQYF.

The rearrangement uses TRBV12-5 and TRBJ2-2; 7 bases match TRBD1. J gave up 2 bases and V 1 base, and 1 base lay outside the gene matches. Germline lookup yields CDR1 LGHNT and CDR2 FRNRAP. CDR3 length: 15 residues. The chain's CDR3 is CASGLGDSNTGELFF. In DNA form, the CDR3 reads TGTGCTAGTGGTTTGGGGGACAGTAACACCGGGGAGCTGTTTTTT.

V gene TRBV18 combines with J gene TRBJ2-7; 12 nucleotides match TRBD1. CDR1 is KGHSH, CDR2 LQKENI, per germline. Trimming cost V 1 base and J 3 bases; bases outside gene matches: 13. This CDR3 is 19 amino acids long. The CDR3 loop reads CASSPQGQGAAGANYEQYF. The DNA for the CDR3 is TGTGCCAGCTCACCACAGGGACAGGGGGCGGCGGGAGCAAACTACGAGCAGTACTTC.